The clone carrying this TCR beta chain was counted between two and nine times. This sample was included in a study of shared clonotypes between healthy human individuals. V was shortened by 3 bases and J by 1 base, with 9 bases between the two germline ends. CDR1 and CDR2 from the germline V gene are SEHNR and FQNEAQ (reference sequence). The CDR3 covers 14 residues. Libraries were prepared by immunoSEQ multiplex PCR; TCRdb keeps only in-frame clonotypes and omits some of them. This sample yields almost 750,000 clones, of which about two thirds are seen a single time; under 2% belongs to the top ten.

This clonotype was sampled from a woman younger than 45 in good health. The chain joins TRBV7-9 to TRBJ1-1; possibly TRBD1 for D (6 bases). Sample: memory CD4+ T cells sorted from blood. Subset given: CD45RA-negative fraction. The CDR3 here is CASSFGTSNTEAFF. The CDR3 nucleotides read TGTGCCAGCAGCTTCGGGACATCGAACACTGAAGCTTTCTTT.